The source of this T cell receptor (beta chain) is a study of shared clonotypes between healthy human individuals. Produced via immunoSEQ multiplex PCR; TCRdb's table is partial and in-frame only. The table has 2 million to 2.5 million clones, approximately 90% seen once. Regarding this clone: Its antigen is not known.

Study-wide findings and caveats: Only blood underwent sampling, and tissue repertoires likely differ. Represented diversity (both genetic and exposure-history) was limited by the small number of donors. Clonotypes shared by all four sorted-subset donors had higher generation probabilities than non-shared clonotypes.

Germline V CDR1 and CDR2: MGHRA, YSYEKL. With V trimmed by 0 bases and J by 0 bases, 6 bases remained unmatched. The CDR3 sequence is 19 residues long. This TCR derives from a young man in good health. Some clones in this sample may be carry-over from other donors' samples. This chain links TRBV4-1 with TRBJ1-5; 12 bases agree with TRBD1. Sequenced material: naive CD4+ T cells from PBMCs. Subset of the sample: CD45RA+ positively selected. This CDR3 reads CASSQDPGQGANSNQPQHF. The CDR3 nucleotides read TGCGCCAGCAGCCAAGACCCGGGACAGGGGGCAAATAGCAATCAGCCCCAGCATTTT.